The 5 T cell receptor beta chains listed next were all sequenced from one sample in a study of CD8 T cells in Susac syndrome. When the RNA was reverse transcribed, random hexamers were used with an input of 0.5 to 1 ug. TCRdb used MiXCR to reprocess the immunoSEQ multiplex PCR reads, holding one entry per CDR3 protein. The table has 250,000 to 300,000 distinct CDR3 sequences, approximately 85% seen once. The sample comprised CD8+ T cells from PBMCs. Source of these receptors: a human donor with multiple sclerosis.

V usage is TRBV20-1 and J usage is TRBJ1-5, with D hard to call. From germline, CDR1 is DFQATT and CDR2 SNEGSKA (reference sequence). This CDR3 contains 13 residues. With 3 bases removed from V and 4 bases from J, the gap between germline ends came to 10 bases. As DNA, the CDR3 is TGCAGTGCTAGCACAGTAGCAAATCAGCCCCAGCATTTT. It codes for CSASTVANQPQHF.

The chain links TRBV7-9 to TRBJ1-1; 7 nucleotides line up with TRBD1. Germline CDR1 SEHNR, CDR2 FQNEAQ (reference sequence). This CDR3 has 15 residues. V lost 5 bases and J lost 5; bases outside the gene matches: 11. In nucleotides, the CDR3 is TGTGCCAGCAGCCCCTCGACAGGGACGCGAACTGAAGCTTTCTTT. Its protein product is CASSPSTGTRTEAFF. Drawing the rest from reference TRBV7-9 and TRBJ1-1, the complete variable domain is DTGVSQNPRHKITKRGQNVTFRCDPISEHNRLYWYRQTLGQGPEFLTYFQNEAQLEKSRLLSDRFSAERPKGSFSTLEIQRTEQGDSAMYLCASSPSTGTRTEAFFGQGTRLTVV.

This clonotype was recorded a few times. The V gene is TRBV5-6, the J gene TRBJ2-7; D is perhaps TRBD1 or TRBD2 (5 bases each). V lost 2 bases and J 7 bases, leaving 19 bases between the germline ends. The CDR3 length is 15 residues. Germline-derived CDR1 and CDR2 are SGHDT and YYEEEE. The CDR3 bases are TGTGCCAGCAGCTTCCCCAATGTAGGGACGGGAGAGCAGTACTTC. Encoded protein: CASSFPNVGTGEQYF.

This clonotype was detected once. V is TRBV14 and J is TRBJ2-7; D not certain. The V gene's germline CDR1 is SGHDN and CDR2 FVKESK. V gave up 5 bases and J gave up 3 bases, with 8 bases separating them. The CDR3 spans 12 residues. DNA for the CDR3: TGTGCCAGCAGCGAAGGCCTCTACGAGCAGTACTTC. Translation gives CASSEGLYEQYF.

The chain has TRBV7-9 and TRBJ1-2; D remains unclear. Per the germline V gene, CDR1 is SEHNR and CDR2 is FQNEAQ (reference sequence). The CDR3 sequence is 15 residues long. V gave up 5 bases and J gave up 2 bases, with 15 bases separating them. The CDR3 sequence: CASSQPTESNYGYTF. DNA for the CDR3: TGTGCCAGCAGCCAACCGACGGAGAGCAACTATGGCTACACCTTC.